The present entry profiles one T cell receptor (beta chain) with its context. These data originate in a study of shared clonotypes between healthy human individuals. Looked up from germline, CDR1 is WSHSY and CDR2 is SAAADI. This CDR3 contains 15 residues. The germline V and J ends were trimmed by 1 base and 2 bases, with 9 bases remaining between them. Measured with immunoSEQ multiplex PCR; TCRdb has only the in-frame clones, and not every one. Counted here are approximately 2.4 million clones, approximately 96% occurring once; the ten biggest clones make up around 0.13%. The sequence was obtained from a man between 18 and 29 years old in good health. This sequence joins TRBV10-2 and TRBJ1-3; a possible D gene is TRBD1 (5 bases). The specimen was naive CD4+ T cells sorted from blood. Documented subset: CD45RA+ positively selected. The CDR3 region has the DNA TGCGCCAGCAGTGAGTTAGGGGATACTGGAAACACCATATATTTT. Protein sequence: CASSELGDTGNTIYF.